The next 11 T cell receptor beta chains were all read from a single sample in a study of blood T cell repertoires in COVID-19. The data were produced by immunoSEQ multiplex PCR, yet TCRdb's version contains in-frame clones alone and is incomplete. The repertoire holds around 300,000 clones, around nine tenths seen once, with over 6% in the top ten. Material for sequencing was PBMCs or T cells enriched from blood (not recorded which). The receptors derive from a woman aged 40 to 55 who had recovered from COVID-19.

V gene TRBV6-2 or TRBV6-3 combines with J gene TRBJ2-1; the match to TRBD2 covers 10 bases. The germline V gene encodes CDR1 MNHEY and CDR2 SVGEGT. The CDR3 extends over 15 amino acids. The V segment lost 4 bases and the J segment 6 bases; nucleotides outside the gene matches: 6. CDR3: CASSSSGRVFNEQFF. The CDR3 region has the DNA TGTGCCAGCAGTTCTAGCGGGAGAGTTTTCAATGAGCAGTTCTTC.

The V call is TRBV6-2 or TRBV6-3, the J call TRBJ1-3; D is ambiguous. Germline CDR1 MNHEY, CDR2 SVGEGT. The CDR3 has 14 residues. Trimming removed 5 bases at V and 3 bases at J, with 11 bases between. The CDR3 region has the DNA TGTGCCAGCAGTCCCTACGGGGTTGGAAACACCATATATTTT. Translation: CASSPYGVGNTIYF.

V and J are TRBV7-2 and TRBJ2-6; D remains ambiguous. V dropped 5 bases and J dropped 0 bases, with 8 bases sitting between them. This CDR3 is 15 amino acids long. Germline CDR1 is SGHTA and CDR2 is FQGNSA. CDR3 sequence reads: CASSALSSGANVLTF. The CDR3 nucleotides are TGTGCCAGCAGCGCACTGAGCTCTGGGGCCAACGTCCTGACTTTC.

This chain links TRBV3-1 (or the pseudogene TRBV3-2) with TRBJ1-6; weak D call: TRBD1 (6 bases). In germline, CDR1 is LGHDT, CDR2 YNNKEL (reference sequence). V lost 4 bases to trimming and J lost 1 base, with 14 bases between them. CDR3 length: 17 residues. The CDR3 protein is CASSPSGGRSYNSPLHF. CDR3 DNA sequence: TGTGCCAGCAGCCCGAGTGGGGGCAGGTCCTATAATTCACCCCTCCACTTT.

There are a few counts of this clone. This chain links TRBV7-9 with TRBJ2-5, with D perhaps TRBD1 (6 bases). The germline V gene has CDR1 SEHNR and CDR2 FQNEAQ (reference sequence). The CDR3 has 13 residues. V was clipped by 5 bases and J by 7 bases, with 14 bases between them. CDR3 region: CASSPGLRGTQYF. In nucleotides, the CDR3 is TGTGCCAGCAGCCCAGGACTCAGGGGGACCCAGTACTTC.

This clone was seen only once. This chain uses TRBV4-3 with TRBJ1-5, with D hard to call. The ends were cut back, 4 bases at V and 3 bases at J, with 7 bases in the middle. Germline lookup yields CDR1 LGHNA and CDR2 YSLEER. This CDR3 contains 13 residues. CDR3 in amino acids: CASSPRLNQPQHF. The CDR3 nucleotides read TGCGCCAGCAGCCCAAGACTCAATCAGCCCCAGCATTTT.

The chain has TRBV27 and TRBJ2-4; D remains ambiguous. The CDR3 spans 16 residues. Germline values: CDR1 MNHEY, CDR2 SMNVEV (reference sequence). Trimming took 4 bases from V and 9 from J, leaving 22 bases between them. The CDR3 nucleotides are TGTGCCAGCAGTTCCCTCTTAGAGGCCGGTCCGGGCATTCAGTACTTC. This sequence encodes CASSSLLEAGPGIQYF.

The DNA of the CDR3 is TGTGCCAGCAGTTCGGGACTAGCGGTGAGCAATGAGCAGTTCTTC. This sequence encodes CASSSGLAVSNEQFF. The rearrangement uses TRBV28 and TRBJ2-1; 11 nucleotides align to TRBD2. Germline V CDR1 and CDR2: MDHEN, SYDVKM. The V segment lost 4 bases and the J segment 6 bases; nucleotides outside the gene matches: 5. The CDR3 is 15 amino acids.

This clone was detected many times. The rearrangement joins TRBV19 to TRBJ1-5; 8 bases are shared with TRBD1. The CDR3 has 19 residues. Germline V gives CDR1 LNHDA, CDR2 SQIVND (reference sequence). V lost 4 bases and J lost 0; bases outside the gene matches: 14. CDR3: CASSKTGVALTYSNQPQHF. The CDR3 nucleotides are TGTGCCAGTAGTAAGACAGGGGTCGCCTTAACTTATAGCAATCAGCCCCAGCATTTT.

This chain uses TRBV28 with TRBJ2-7; possible D gene TRBD1, 5 bases. The CDR3 extends over 13 amino acids. The V and J ends lost 8 bases and 2 bases respectively, with 13 bases between them. CDR1 MDHEN and CDR2 SYDVKM come from the germline V gene. CDR3 nucleotides: TGTGCCAGCCGGAAGGGGCGACCCTACGAGCAGTACTTC. Protein sequence: CASRKGRPYEQYF.

The chain uses TRBV7-9 and TRBJ1-2; D perhaps matches TRBD1 (6 bases). Germline loops: CDR1 SEHNR, CDR2 FQNEAQ (reference sequence). Trimming removed 3 bases at V and 5 bases at J, with 13 bases between. This CDR3 comprises 14 residues. The CDR3 nucleotides read TGTGCCAGCAGCTTGTCGGCAGGGGAATATGGCTACACCTTC. Protein product: CASSLSAGEYGYTF.